One and the same sample provided the 30 T cell receptor beta chains below, sequenced in a study of response to subunit inactivated influenza vaccine. TCRdb analysed the RT-PCR reads with MiXCR anew, one entry per CDR3 protein. The table records 650,000 to 800,000 distinct CDR3 sequences, under 20% of them present only once. This sample comprised PBMCs from blood, obtained less than 6 days after vaccination. These receptors were obtained from a man aged 50-60 years who received an inactivated influenza vaccine.

The chain employs TRBV5-5 and TRBJ2-2; 7 nucleotides agree with TRBD1. The trim removed 3 bases at V and 0 bases at J, leaving 5 bases unmatched. From germline, CDR1 is SGHKS and CDR2 YYEKEE (reference sequence). This CDR3 region has 16 residues. The CDR3 coding sequence is TGTGCCAGCAGCTCGACAGGGAACGCGAACACCGGGGAGCTGTTTTTT. As protein: CASSSTGNANTGELFF.

This clonotype was counted at least ten times. This chain links TRBV4-3 with TRBJ2-7, with D perhaps assigned TRBD1 or TRBD2 (6 bases each). The V and J ends lost 2 bases and 1 base respectively, with 12 bases between them. This CDR3 is built from 15 residues. Germline assignment: CDR1 LGHNA and CDR2 YSLEER. The CDR3 DNA follows: TGCGCCAGCAGCCAAACCAGGGGAGGATCCTACGAGCAGTACTTC. The encoded protein is CASSQTRGGSYEQYF.

V gene TRBV20-1 combines with J gene TRBJ2-5; no clear D gene. The CDR3 length is 15 residues. Per germline, CDR1 DFQATT and CDR2 SNEGSKA (reference sequence). Between the trimmed V and J ends, which lost 0 bases and 1 base, there was a span of 12 bases. CDR3 region: CSARDYRLPQETQYF. DNA for the CDR3: TGCAGTGCTAGAGATTACCGGCTGCCCCAAGAGACCCAGTACTTC.

This clonotype was seen at least ten times. V and J are TRBV5-1 and TRBJ2-1, with D hard to call. This CDR3 region has 18 residues. In germline, CDR1 is SGHRS, CDR2 YFSETQ. V lost 0 bases and J lost 0, with 16 bases in between. The CDR3 sequence: CASSLARRAESSYNEQFF. DNA for the CDR3: TGCGCCAGCAGCTTGGCTCGCCGGGCGGAAAGCTCCTACAATGAGCAGTTCTTC.

This chain links TRBV18 with TRBJ1-2; tentative D call: TRBD1 (6 bases). CDR3 length equals 15 residues. Between the trimmed V and J ends, which lost 1 base and 4 bases, there was a span of 13 bases. Germline V gene data show CDR1 as KGHSH and CDR2 as LQKENI. CDR3: CASSPLSLDSYGYTF. Here the CDR3 DNA reads TGTGCCAGCTCACCACTGTCTCTGGACAGCTATGGCTACACCTTC.

The table lists this clonotype with many counts. This chain connects TRBV3-1 to TRBJ1-3; D is undetermined. The CDR3 has 13 residues. Looked up from germline, CDR1 is LGHDT and CDR2 is YNNKEL (reference sequence). V lost 3 bases to trimming and J lost 0 bases, with 3 bases between them. The DNA of the CDR3 is TGTGCCAGCAGCCAGGGCTCTGGAAACACCATATATTTT. The encoded protein is CASSQGSGNTIYF.

The genes are TRBV6-2 or TRBV6-3 and TRBJ2-7; 8 nucleotides agree with TRBD2. The germline gives CDR1 MNHEY, CDR2 SVGEGT. The V segment lost 8 bases and the J segment 4 bases; nucleotides outside the gene matches: 7. The length of the CDR3 is 13 residues. CDR3 amino acids: CASAPGGRYEQYF. The CDR3 DNA sequence: TGTGCCAGCGCCCCGGGGGGGCGATACGAGCAGTACTTC.

The table lists this clonotype with a few counts. This rearrangement joins TRBV24-1 to TRBJ2-1; D gene uncertain. The CDR3 is 14 residues long. Germline lookup yields CDR1 KGHDR and CDR2 SFDVKD. Trimming removed 7 bases from V and 0 bases from J, with 9 bases in between. The CDR3 DNA is TGTGCCACCAGAAATGGGAACTCCTACAATGAGCAGTTCTTC. Protein product: CATRNGNSYNEQFF.

This clonotype was counted between two and nine times. V and J are TRBV4-3 and TRBJ2-7, with TRBD2 identical over 15 bases. Germline loops: CDR1 LGHNA, CDR2 YSLEER. The junction had 11 bases not matched to a gene; V was cut back by 0 bases and J by 2 bases. This CDR3 has 20 residues. The CDR3 loop is CASSQDYGLAGGYHPYEQYF. Written as DNA, the CDR3 is TGCGCCAGCAGCCAAGACTATGGACTAGCGGGGGGGTATCATCCCTACGAGCAGTACTTC.

The table lists this clonotype with a few counts. V and J are TRBV7-6 and TRBJ2-3; 7 positions agree with TRBD2. The CDR3 runs 18 residues. Germline V lookup: CDR1 SGHVS, CDR2 FNYEAQ. J was trimmed by 2 bases and V by 2 bases; bases with no gene match: 13. The CDR3 DNA follows: TGTGCCAGCAGCTTACTTGCCCAGCGGGGCCTTAACACAGATACGCAGTATTTT. The encoded protein is CASSLLAQRGLNTDTQYF.

The chain has TRBV5-1 and TRBJ2-7; D may be TRBD2 (6 bases). V was pared by 6 bases and J by 7 bases, with 26 bases between. The CDR3 consists of 16 residues. Germline assignment: CDR1 SGHRS and CDR2 YFSETQ. The CDR3 protein is CASTIGGEMRAKEQYF. CDR3 sequence (DNA): TGCGCCAGCACCATCGGCGGGGAGATGAGGGCCAAGGAGCAGTACTTC.

Only a few counts were recorded for this clonotype. This chain connects TRBV5-1 to TRBJ2-3, with 9 bases fitting TRBD1. This CDR3 comprises 15 residues. CDR1 and CDR2 (germline): SGHRS, YFSETQ. V shed 4 bases, J shed 6 bases, and the junction held 9 bases outside the gene matches. DNA of the CDR3: TGCGCCAGCAGCAGGGGACAGGGCGTCTGGGATACGCAGTATTTT. Translating it yields CASSRGQGVWDTQYF.

Many counts were recorded for this clonotype. CDR3 protein: CASSLEPGHTEAFF. The CDR3, as DNA: TGCGCCAGCAGCTTGGAACCGGGGCACACTGAAGCTTTCTTT. V usage is TRBV5-1 and J usage is TRBJ1-1; D might be TRBD1 (5 bases). Germline CDR1 reads SGHRS; CDR2 reads YFSETQ. The CDR3 totals 14 residues. V was pared by 0 bases and J by 3 bases, with 9 bases between.

The rearrangement links TRBV7-9 to TRBJ1-3, with D hard to call. The V and J ends lost 0 bases and 5 bases respectively, with 14 bases between them. Germline lookup yields CDR1 SEHNR and CDR2 FQNEAQ (reference sequence). This CDR3 has 16 residues. CDR3 DNA: TGTGCCAGCAGCTTAGCGCGGCGGAGTCGACGAAACACCATATATTTT. Residues: CASSLARRSRRNTIYF. The whole variable domain, filled in from reference TRBV7-9 and TRBJ1-3, reads DTGVSQNPRHKITKRGQNVTFRCDPISEHNRLYWYRQTLGQGPEFLTYFQNEAQLEKSRLLSDRFSAERPKGSFSTLEIQRTEQGDSAMYLCASSLARRSRRNTIYFGEGSWLTVV.

This clonotype was observed a handful of times. The gene calls are TRBV27 and TRBJ1-5, with TRBD1 identical over 9 bases. CDR1 is MNHEY and CDR2 is SMNVEV in the germline V gene (reference sequence). The CDR3 covers 16 residues. J gave up 2 bases and V 3 bases, and 5 bases lay outside the gene matches. The CDR3, as DNA: TGTGCCAGCAGTTTGTGGGACAGGGTTGGCAATCAGCCCCAGCATTTT. This codes for CASSLWDRVGNQPQHF.

In this sample, this clonotype turned up a few times. The CDR3 DNA sequence: TGTGCCAGCAGTTTTGGGGGCAGCGGGAGGGACACCGGGGAGCTGTTTTTT. Its protein product is CASSFGGSGRDTGELFF. The chain has TRBV12-3 or TRBV12-4 and TRBJ2-2; 10 bases are a match to TRBD2. Losses at the gene ends were 3 bases for V and 3 bases for J; bases not matched to a gene: 7. The CDR3 sequence is 17 residues long.

The CDR3 reads CASSQEGGAYEQYF. As DNA, the CDR3 is TGCGCCAGCAGCCAAGAAGGGGGGGCTTACGAGCAGTACTTC. V gene TRBV4-1 combines with J gene TRBJ2-7; TRBD2 is a possible D gene (7 bases). This CDR3 has 14 residues. Germline loops: CDR1 MGHRA, CDR2 YSYEKL. The germline V and J ends were trimmed by 0 bases and 4 bases, with 10 bases remaining between them.

This clonotype was found a few times. V is TRBV12-3 or TRBV12-4 and J is TRBJ2-1, with 10 bases lining up with TRBD1. The J segment lost 4 bases and the V segment lost 6 bases, leaving 9 bases of the junction unmatched. The CDR3 loop spans 16 amino acids. CDR3 region: CASSPTGGQGYNEQFF. CDR3 in DNA: TGTGCCAGCAGCCCAACCGGGGGACAGGGGTACAATGAGCAGTTCTTC.

This sequence joins TRBV12-3 or TRBV12-4 and TRBJ2-7, with 10 nucleotides matching TRBD2. The CDR3 spans 16 residues. Trimming removed 4 bases from V and 5 bases from J; junction bases left unmatched: 11. The CDR3 protein is CASSSGFGTSADEQYF. The CDR3 nucleotides are TGTGCCAGCAGTTCCGGTTTTGGGACTAGCGCCGACGAGCAGTACTTC.

This clonotype was recorded a few times. J is TRBJ2-1 and V is TRBV10-3; D not resolved. The CDR3 consists of 12 residues. V was shortened by 6 bases and J by 8 bases, with 11 bases between the two germline ends. The germline V gene encodes CDR1 ENHRY and CDR2 SYGVKD. CDR3 DNA sequence: TGTGCCATCAGCGTAACACACGATGAGCAGTTCTTC. As protein: CAISVTHDEQFF.

The chain has TRBV2 and TRBJ2-7; TRBD1 might be the D (6 bases). Trimming shortened V by 6 bases and J by 9 bases, and 15 bases separated the two germline ends. This CDR3 spans 12 amino acids. The germline V gene has CDR1 SNHLY and CDR2 FYNNEI. CDR3 residues: CASRKGTLRQYF. The CDR3 DNA follows: TGTGCCAGCAGAAAAGGGACATTGAGGCAGTACTTC.

This clonotype came up a few times. One junction end does not reproduce the germline sequence, and a read error may be involved. The V call is TRBV4-3, the J call TRBJ2-5; D gene uncertain. Germline loops: CDR1 LGHNA, CDR2 YSLEER. This CDR3 spans 15 amino acids. The CDR3 nucleotides are TGCGCCAGCAGTCAAGCCCCCGGGCCCCAAGAGACCCAGTACTTC. This encodes CASSQAPGPQETQYF.

The chain links TRBV7-3 to TRBJ2-1; TRBD2 matches 8 bases. The CDR3 spans 14 residues. The V and J ends lost 5 bases and 9 bases, in that order; junction bases with no gene match: 9. The germline V gene encodes CDR1 SGHTA and CDR2 FQGTGA. As DNA, the CDR3 is TGTGCCAGCAGCCATGGTAGCGGGACGGGTGAGCAGTTCTTC. Its protein product is CASSHGSGTGEQFF.

The table lists this clonotype with a few counts. In DNA form, the CDR3 reads TGTGCCAGCAGCTCAGGGGTCCTTTGGACCCAGTACTTC. Its translation: CASSSGVLWTQYF. The rearrangement links TRBV7-2 to TRBJ2-5; possible D gene TRBD1, 6 bases. V lost 4 bases to trimming and J lost 7 bases, with 13 bases between them. CDR1 SGHTA and CDR2 FQGNSA come from the germline V gene. This CDR3 region has 13 residues.

This clonotype was seen a few times. The chain links TRBV7-6 to TRBJ1-1; D not certain. CDR1 and CDR2 from the germline V gene are SGHVS and FNYEAQ. With 4 bases removed from V and 1 base from J, the gap between germline ends came to 13 bases. The CDR3 sequence is 15 residues long. DNA of the CDR3: TGTGCCAGCAGCTCAACGTGGGTCCAGAACACTGAAGCTTTCTTT. The encoded protein is CASSSTWVQNTEAFF.

A few counts support this clonotype. The V gene is TRBV11-2, the J gene TRBJ2-4; 9 bases are a match to TRBD1. Trimming at V came to 5 bases and at J to 6 bases, leaving 8 bases not matched to a gene. Germline CDR1 is SGHAT and CDR2 is FQNNGV. CDR3 length equals 15 residues. CDR3 residues: CASSPRDRVVNIQYF. CDR3 nucleotide sequence: TGTGCCAGCAGCCCGAGGGACAGGGTTGTAAACATTCAGTACTTC. Based on the CDR3 plus reference TRBV11-2 and TRBJ2-4, the full variable domain is EAGVAQSPRYKIIEKRQSVAFWCNPISGHATLYWYQQILGQGPKLLIQFQNNGVVDDSQLPKDRFSAERLKGVDSTLKIQPAKLEDSAVYLCASSPRDRVVNIQYFGAGTRLSVL.

The CDR3: CASSQPGTLSYEQYF. The CDR3 nucleotides are TGTGCCAGCAGCCAACCCGGGACCCTATCCTACGAGCAGTACTTC. V is TRBV3-1 and J is TRBJ2-7, with D perhaps TRBD1 or TRBD2 (5 bases each). The CDR3 is made up of 15 amino acids. V was shortened by 2 bases and J by 1 base, with 12 bases between the two germline ends. From germline, CDR1 is LGHDT and CDR2 YNNKEL (reference sequence).

The chain combines TRBV5-5 with TRBJ1-2, with no clear D. Trimming took 0 bases from V and 4 from J, leaving 13 bases between them. This CDR3 has 15 residues. Per germline, CDR1 SGHKS and CDR2 YYEKEE (reference sequence). The CDR3 is CASSLGPGAFYGYTF. The CDR3 DNA reads TGTGCCAGCAGCTTGGGCCCAGGAGCGTTCTATGGCTACACCTTC.

This clonotype has more than one count but fewer than ten. The genes are TRBV7-9 and TRBJ1-5, with 8 bases matching TRBD1. Germline V gene sequence: CDR1 SEHNR, CDR2 FQNEAQ (reference sequence). The V and J ends lost 5 bases and 6 bases, in that order; junction bases with no gene match: 9. The CDR3 spans 15 residues. In DNA, the CDR3 is TGTGCCAGCAGCCCCCCCACAGGGGGTAGTCAGCCCCAGCATTTT. Translated: CASSPPTGGSQPQHF.

In its sample, this clonotype was seen a few times. The V call is TRBV6-1, the J call TRBJ2-3; 12 bases are a match to TRBD2. CDR1 MNHNS and CDR2 SASEGT come from the germline V gene. The junction had 7 bases not matched to a gene; V was cut back by 6 bases and J by 3 bases. CDR3 length: 16 amino acids. The CDR3 DNA is TGTGCCAGCAGCCAGACTAGCGGGGGAAGTACAGATACGCAGTATTTT. Residues: CASSQTSGGSTDTQYF.